The 32 T cell receptor beta chains below were found in one sample sequenced in a study of cytomegalovirus exposure and HLA in healthy donors. PCR involved 60 Vbeta and 13 Jbeta primers. Sequenced by immunoSEQ multiplex PCR; TCRdb stores in-frame clones only, minus some. The table includes about 130,000 clones, roughly 68% detected once. The source material was PBMCs. Every receptor here comes from a woman aged 50 to 60 in good health and CMV-seropositive.

V and J are TRBV4-2 and TRBJ2-7; 9 bases agree with TRBD1. The CDR3 covers 18 residues. Trimming took 4 bases from V and 2 from J; bases not matched to a gene: 15. In germline, CDR1 is LGHNA, CDR2 YNFKEQ. CDR3 bases: TGTGCCAGCAGCCGAAACCTCCCCGGGACAGGGCGCACCTACGAGCAGTACTTC. Its translation is CASSRNLPGTGRTYEQYF.

This chain connects TRBV10-1 to TRBJ2-2, with D perhaps TRBD1 (5 bases). Looked up from germline, CDR1 is WNHNN and CDR2 is SYGVQD (reference sequence). The CDR3 is 14 amino acids. V gave up 1 base and J gave up 7 bases, with 10 bases separating them. DNA for the CDR3: TGCGCCAGCAGTGAGTTGCAGGGAAACGGGGAGCTGTTTTTT. This translates into CASSELQGNGELFF.

The chain links TRBV5-5 to TRBJ1-2; no clear D gene. The length of the CDR3 is 13 residues. V was trimmed by 4 bases and J by 2 bases, leaving 9 bases between them. The germline V gene has CDR1 SGHKS and CDR2 YYEKEE (reference sequence). This chain's CDR3 is CASSLDGNYGYTF. CDR3 coding DNA: TGTGCCAGCAGCCTGGACGGGAACTATGGCTACACCTTC.

This clone was seen a few times. This chain links TRBV25-1 with TRBJ2-5; 7 bases align to TRBD2. The CDR3 is made up of 14 amino acids. V dropped 1 base and J dropped 1; count of bases not matched to a gene: 0. CDR1 is MGHDK, CDR2 SYGVNS, per germline. DNA of the CDR3: TGTGCCAGCAGTGAATCGGGGGGCCAAGAGACCCAGTACTTC. Translated: CASSESGGQETQYF.

The chain uses TRBV4-2 and TRBJ1-4, with D perhaps TRBD1 (6 bases). Germline CDR1 LGHNA, CDR2 YNFKEQ. V dropped 4 bases and J dropped 5 bases, with 14 bases sitting between them. The CDR3 contains 15 residues. The CDR3 sequence is CASSRRDIENEKLFF. Here the CDR3 DNA reads TGTGCCAGCAGCCGCCGGGACATAGAAAATGAAAAACTGTTTTTT.

The chain carries TRBV27 and TRBJ2-5, with D possibly matching TRBD2 (5 bases). Matching the DNA end better, TRBJ2-7 makes the J call doubtful. The CDR3 extends over 13 amino acids. The germline V gene encodes CDR1 MNHEY and CDR2 SMNVEV (reference sequence). The CDR3 protein is CASSYRDTGEQYF. The DNA for the CDR3 is TGTGCCAGCAGTTATCGGGATACGGGCGAGCAGTACTTC.

The chain carries TRBV18 and TRBJ1-2, with D perhaps matching TRBD1 (6 bases). Trimming took 7 bases from V and 13 from J, leaving 16 bases between them. The CDR3 totals 11 residues. Per germline, CDR1 KGHSH and CDR2 LQKENI. The CDR3 sequence: CASYDVGASTF. The CDR3 nucleotides are TGTGCCAGCTACGACGTGGGGGCCTCCACCTTC.

The chain uses TRBV28 and TRBJ1-2; 8 positions match TRBD1. J was trimmed by 8 bases and V by 2 bases; bases with no gene match: 4. This CDR3 comprises 13 residues. From germline, CDR1 is MDHEN and CDR2 SYDVKM. The CDR3 is CASSLGQGLGYTF. The CDR3 nucleotides read TGTGCCAGCAGTTTAGGACAGGGCTTAGGCTACACCTTC.

This sequence joins TRBV7-2 and TRBJ2-3; 9 nucleotides line up with TRBD2. V was pared by 1 base and J by 5 bases, with 4 bases of the junction left unmatched. The V gene's germline CDR1 is SGHTA and CDR2 FQGNSA. This CDR3 is 15 amino acids long. The CDR3 DNA is TGTGCCAGCAGCTTAGGGCGGGGGGGCCGAGATACGCAGTATTTT. Translating it yields CASSLGRGGRDTQYF.

The chain combines TRBV15 with TRBJ1-4; 8 positions match TRBD1. CDR3 length: 15 residues. Germline lookup yields CDR1 LNHNV and CDR2 YYDKDF (reference sequence). The V gene end was trimmed by 3 bases and the J gene end by 7 bases; junction bases not matched to a gene: 7. The CDR3 DNA is TGTGCCACCAGCAGGATGACAGGGGCGAGTGAAAAACTGTTTTTT. Its protein is CATSRMTGASEKLFF.

Note on this clone: One end of the junction does not line up with germline, which may come from a read error. The identical CDR3 is also encoded by other nucleotide sequences in the sample. The chain carries TRBV28 and TRBJ2-5, with 12 bases that match TRBD2. CDR3 length: 19 amino acids. Germline V gene lookup returns CDR1 MDHEN and CDR2 SYDVKM. CDR3 sequence reads: CASRLGLAGGGIGQETQYF. The CDR3, as DNA: TGTGCCAGCCGCCTCGGGCTAGCGGGGGGGGGAATCGGCCAAGAGACTCAGTACTTC.

This clone was found a few times. The chain is built from TRBV7-6 and TRBJ2-3, with D possibly TRBD2 on 6 matching bases. The V gene lost 4 bases and the J gene lost 1 base, with 15 bases spanning the gap. The CDR3 extends over 16 amino acids. CDR1 SGHVS and CDR2 FNYEAQ come from the germline V gene. The chain's CDR3 is CASSSPPGVRTDTQYF. CDR3 nucleotide sequence: TGTGCCAGCAGCTCCCCTCCGGGGGTTCGCACAGATACGCAGTATTTT.

The chain uses TRBV1 and TRBJ2-7; the tabulated D call, TRBD2, remains unverified against the DNA. TRBV1 is tagged as a pseudogene. This CDR3 spans 17 amino acids. In DNA form, the CDR3 reads TGCACCAGCAGCCAAGCTTGGACTAGCGGGGGAGCCTACGAGCAGTACTTC. Translating gives CTSSQAWTSGGAYEQYF.

CDR3 sequence (DNA): TGTGCCAGCCTCCCCGGGACACAGGGGGGCTATGGCTACACCTTC. Amino acids: CASLPGTQGGYGYTF. The V and J genes are TRBV28 and TRBJ1-2; 8 nucleotides match TRBD1. The length of the CDR3 is 15 residues. Trimming took 8 bases from V and 4 from J; bases not matched to a gene: 12. The germline V gene has CDR1 MDHEN and CDR2 SYDVKM.

V gene TRBV7-9 combines with J gene TRBJ2-3, with TRBD2 matching 10 bases. Germline CDR1 and CDR2: SEHNR and FQNEAQ (reference sequence). Trimming took 4 bases from V and 5 from J; bases not matched to a gene: 9. The CDR3 loop spans 16 amino acids. The CDR3 sequence: CASSSGTSVGQDTQYF. The CDR3 DNA follows: TGTGCCAGCAGCTCCGGGACTAGCGTCGGGCAAGATACGCAGTATTTT.

The chain recombines TRBV28 with TRBJ2-5; 7 bases line up with TRBD1. Trimming took 2 bases from V and 3 from J; bases not matched to a gene: 3. The V gene's germline CDR1 is MDHEN and CDR2 SYDVKM. This CDR3 has 14 amino acids. CDR3 DNA sequence: TGTGCCAGCAGTTTAAGGGGGCTGGAAGAGACCCAGTACTTC. As protein: CASSLRGLEETQYF.

The chain employs TRBV11-2 and TRBJ1-1; D ambiguous. Trimming left V 3 bases short and J 4 bases short, with 9 bases between. CDR3 length: 13 amino acids. Germline V CDR1 and CDR2: SGHAT, FQNNGV. CDR3 sequence (DNA): TGTGCCAGCAGCTTCCAGGAACTCACTGAAGCTTTCTTT. This encodes CASSFQELTEAFF.

The V gene is TRBV27, the J gene TRBJ2-3; 9 bases fit TRBD1. Germline V lookup: CDR1 MNHEY, CDR2 SMNVEV (reference sequence). This CDR3 has 15 residues. Trimming took 5 bases from V and 3 from J; bases not matched to a gene: 6. The CDR3 spells CASSPRDRATDTQYF. The CDR3 nucleotides read TGTGCCAGCAGTCCCCGGGACAGGGCAACAGATACGCAGTATTTT.

J is TRBJ2-7 and V is TRBV11-2, with TRBD1 matching over 10 bases. Germline V gene lookup returns CDR1 SGHAT and CDR2 FQNNGV. CDR3 size: 14 residues. Trimming cost V 0 bases and J 12 bases; bases outside gene matches: 8. The CDR3 coding sequence is TGTGCCAGCAGCTTAGACCAGGCCGGGACAGGGGTGTACTTC. This encodes CASSLDQAGTGVYF.

The V gene is TRBV7-2, the J gene TRBJ2-2; 10 bases fit TRBD2. Germline V gene data show CDR1 as SGHTA and CDR2 as FQGNSA. V lost 3 bases to trimming and J lost 7 bases; unmatched junction nucleotides: 5. The CDR3 has 15 amino acids. CDR3 in DNA: TGTGCCAGCAGCTTGCTAGCGGGGGATGGCGGGGAGCTGTTTTTT. This gives the protein CASSLLAGDGGELFF.

V and J are TRBV6-5 and TRBJ2-7, with 7 positions matching TRBD1. Germline CDR1 reads MNHEY; CDR2 reads SVGAGI. This CDR3 is 13 amino acids long. V lost 6 bases and J lost 2; bases outside the gene matches: 4. CDR3 DNA: TGTGCCAGCAGGTTCACAGGGGCCTACGAGCAGTACTTC. Residues: CASRFTGAYEQYF.

The chain links TRBV9 to TRBJ1-2; the D is unclear. Trimming removed 0 bases at V and 4 bases at J, with 10 bases between. Germline CDR1 reads SGDLS; CDR2 reads YYNGEE. The CDR3 consists of 14 residues. CDR3 in DNA: TGTGCCAGCAGCGTAGGGGAGGGATTCTATGGCTACACCTTC. This codes for CASSVGEGFYGYTF.

The chain uses TRBV28 and TRBJ1-5; 9 bases agree with TRBD1. Germline assignment: CDR1 MDHEN and CDR2 SYDVKM. This CDR3 region has 16 residues. Trimming removed 3 bases from V and 6 bases from J; junction bases left unmatched: 9. The CDR3: CASSFRQGGDGQPQHF. The CDR3 DNA reads TGTGCCAGCAGTTTTCGACAGGGGGGCGACGGTCAGCCCCAGCATTTT. Complete variable domain (other parts from reference TRBV28 and TRBJ1-5): DVKVTQSSRYLVKRTGEKVFLECVQDMDHENMFWYRQDPGLGLRLIYFSYDVKMKEKGDIPEGYSVSREKKERFSLILESASTNQTSMYLCASSFRQGGDGQPQHFGDGTRLSIL.

The V call is TRBV25-1, the J call TRBJ2-7; D is ambiguous. CDR1 is MGHDK and CDR2 is SYGVNS in the germline V gene. The CDR3 covers 12 residues. Trimming shortened V by 6 bases and J by 4 bases, and 10 bases separated the two germline ends. The CDR3 region is CASSRSQYEQYF. The CDR3 DNA reads as TGTGCCAGCAGCCGCTCTCAGTACGAGCAGTACTTC.

The chain carries TRBV9 and TRBJ2-1; tentatively, D is TRBD1 (6 bases). This CDR3 region has 14 residues. CDR1 and CDR2 from the germline V gene are SGDLS and YYNGEE. Trimming removed 7 bases at V and 7 bases at J, with 18 bases between. CDR3 DNA sequence: TGTGCCAGCTCCGGGAAACAGGGTAGGAATGAGCAGTTCTTC. As protein: CASSGKQGRNEQFF.

The chain recombines TRBV5-6 with TRBJ1-2; 9 positions match TRBD1. V lost 2 bases to trimming and J lost 7 bases; unmatched junction nucleotides: 12. The CDR3 contains 16 residues. CDR1 and CDR2 (germline): SGHDT, YYEEEE. CDR3 protein: CASSFGGQGASGGYTF. CDR3 bases: TGTGCCAGCAGCTTTGGGGGACAGGGTGCGAGCGGTGGCTACACCTTC.

The rearrangement joins TRBV6-6 to TRBJ2-5, with 7 positions matching TRBD2. TRBJ2-7 matches the DNA end more closely, so the J call is doubtful. Germline V gene lookup returns CDR1 MNHNY and CDR2 SVGAGI (reference sequence). The CDR3 contains 14 residues. The CDR3 loop is CASSSGGGSYEQYF. The CDR3 coding sequence is TGTGCCAGCAGCTCGGGGGGTGGCTCCTACGAGCAGTACTTC.

The chain is built from TRBV4-3 and TRBJ2-7; TRBD1 matches at 7 bases. The trim removed 1 base at V and 3 bases at J, leaving 6 bases unmatched. Germline V lookup: CDR1 LGHNA, CDR2 YSLEER. There are 15 residues in the CDR3. This CDR3 reads CASSQARDRYYEQYF. DNA of the CDR3: TGCGCCAGCAGCCAAGCCCGGGACAGATACTACGAGCAGTACTTC.

The V call is TRBV7-2, the J call TRBJ2-4; no reliable D call. Germline lookup yields CDR1 SGHTA and CDR2 FQGNSA. The ends were cut back, 5 bases at V and 3 bases at J, with 11 bases in the middle. The CDR3 covers 14 residues. CDR3 amino acids: CASSLGVNKNIQYF. As DNA, the CDR3 is TGTGCCAGCAGCCTCGGTGTAAACAAAAACATTCAGTACTTC.

The chain uses TRBV7-9 and TRBJ2-7; weak D call: TRBD2 (5 bases). Germline CDR1 and CDR2: SEHNR and FQNEAQ (reference sequence). Trimming cost V 4 bases and J 8 bases, with 18 bases left between them. The CDR3 loop spans 14 amino acids. CDR3 nucleotides: TGTGCCAGCAGCTCCTCGGGATCTCGACCCCAGCAGTACTTC. This codes for CASSSSGSRPQQYF.

V and J are TRBV2 and TRBJ2-5; a weak D match, TRBD2 (6 bases). Trimming took 0 bases from V and 5 from J, leaving 10 bases between them. CDR3 length: 14 residues. Germline CDR1 is SNHLY and CDR2 is FYNNEI. CDR3 coding DNA: TGTGCCAGCAGTGAAGCGCTTCGGGGGGAGACCCAGTACTTC. Translating gives CASSEALRGETQYF.

The V call is TRBV6-5, the J call TRBJ1-2, with D perhaps TRBD1 (6 bases). V lost 2 bases, J lost 8 bases, and 9 bases lay in between. The CDR3 length is 12 residues. Germline CDR1 is MNHEY and CDR2 is SVGAGI. The CDR3 nucleotides read TGTGCCAGCAGTTACGCGGGGGGCGGCTACACCTTC. As protein: CASSYAGGGYTF.